This T cell receptor beta chain was documented in a study of T cells in Graves' hyperthyroidism and ophthalmopathy. Whole-study context: The authors collected peripheral blood at initial diagnosis, before any treatment.

CDR1 and CDR2 from the germline V gene are KGHSH and LQKENI. The CDR3 spans 16 residues. The V gene lost 1 base and the J gene lost 0 bases, with 11 bases spanning the gap. Study conclusions and caveats: The blood repertoire included most of the expanded thyroid clonotypes above 0.001.

Thyroid ultrasound and orbital computed tomography, with clinical symptoms and serum thyroxine and TRAb, informed diagnoses. Points on this clonotype: Its antigen is unknown.

RNA transcripts served as the template for amplifying TCR beta CDR3 regions. In the first-round RT-PCR of the TCR CDR3, the HTBI primer set was used. From the multiplex PCR reads, TCRdb called clonotypes with MiXCR, one entry per CDR3 protein. The data contain about 720,000 distinct CDR3 sequences, about a sixth of them singletons. This receptor was obtained from a man between 18 and 35 years old with Graves' hyperthyroidism. Input material: blood. This chain uses TRBV18 with TRBJ2-3; no clear D. CDR3 in amino acids: CASSPQSVQSTDTQYF. Here the CDR3 DNA reads TGTGCCAGCTCACCACAGTCAGTTCAAAGCACAGATACGCAGTATTTT.